Listed here are 23 T cell receptor beta chains from one sample, sequenced in a study of shared clonotypes between healthy human individuals. The table came from immunoSEQ multiplex PCR; TCRdb's copy has only in-frame clones and leaves some out. This sample has some 690,000 clones, with about 90% found just once. Sequencing used memory CD8+ T cells from PBMCs. The subset: CD45RO+ cells pooled with CCR7-negative TemRA cells. These TCRs come from a man aged 18 to 29 in good health. Some clones in this sample may be carry-over from other donors' samples.

This clone was seen a single time. The CDR3 bases are TGCGCCAGCAGCTTGGCCGGGCCCCTCGGCGCCTACAATGAGCAGTTCTTC. Amino acid sequence: CASSLAGPLGAYNEQFF. The chain joins TRBV5-1 to TRBJ2-1; D is undetermined. This CDR3 comprises 17 residues. Germline CDR1 is SGHRS and CDR2 is YFSETQ. The ends were cut back, 0 bases at V and 2 bases at J, with 15 bases in the middle.

The chain joins TRBV28 to TRBJ2-2; D is unclear. The germline CDR1 and CDR2 sequences are MDHEN and SYDVKM. Trimming took 2 bases from V and 2 from J, leaving 9 bases between them. This CDR3 contains 15 residues. The CDR3 sequence is CASSLQQLNTGELFF. The CDR3 DNA reads TGTGCCAGCAGTTTACAACAGCTAAACACCGGGGAGCTGTTTTTT.

The chain uses TRBV5-1 and TRBJ2-1, with unresolved D. This CDR3 is 14 amino acids long. V shed 4 bases and J shed 4 bases, with 12 bases lying between them. Germline V lookup: CDR1 SGHRS, CDR2 YFSETQ. The CDR3 region has the DNA TGCGCCAGCAGCACCCAGCCAGGATACAATGAGCAGTTCTTC. Protein sequence: CASSTQPGYNEQFF.

This chain joins TRBV19 and TRBJ2-1; D is unclear. Trimming shortened V by 4 bases and J by 1 base, and 11 bases separated the two germline ends. The CDR3 consists of 15 residues. CDR1 LNHDA and CDR2 SQIVND come from the germline V gene (reference sequence). CDR3 loop: CASSNAWPSYNEQFF. The DNA for the CDR3 is TGTGCCAGTAGTAACGCCTGGCCTTCCTACAATGAGCAGTTCTTC.

Many counts were recorded for this clone. The chain carries TRBV4-1 and TRBJ2-7; TRBD1 matches 8 bases. The CDR3 consists of 14 residues. CDR1 and CDR2 (germline): MGHRA, YSYEKL. Trimming at V came to 3 bases and at J to 7 bases, leaving 8 bases not matched to a gene. In DNA form, the CDR3 reads TGCGCCAGCAGCCATATAGGACAGGGCGGAGAGCAGTACTTC. Residues: CASSHIGQGGEQYF.

The J gene is TRBJ2-5, the V gene TRBV7-9, with D possibly matching TRBD1 (6 bases). This CDR3 has 14 residues. V lost 6 bases and J 4 bases, leaving 15 bases between the germline ends. CDR1 is SEHNR and CDR2 is FQNEAQ in the germline V gene (reference sequence). CDR3 sequence (DNA): TGTGCCAGCAGGGGGGCAGCCCTAATAGAGACCCAGTACTTC. Amino acid sequence: CASRGAALIETQYF.

The chain employs TRBV5-8 and TRBJ2-2; no firm D call. In germline, CDR1 is SGHTS, CDR2 YDEGEE. The CDR3 loop spans 16 amino acids. Deletions cut 0 bases from V and 6 bases from J, with 15 bases between. The CDR3 spells CASSLGAPGTAGELFF. Written as DNA, the CDR3 is TGTGCCAGCAGCTTGGGGGCCCCCGGCACAGCCGGGGAGCTGTTTTTT.

The CDR3 region has the DNA TGTGCCACCAGCAGAGGTGAAACCAACACTGAAGCTTTCTTT. Translation: CATSRGETNTEAFF. The chain employs TRBV15 and TRBJ1-1, with D uncertain. Trimming shortened V by 1 base and J by 2 bases, and 8 bases separated the two germline ends. The CDR3 spans 14 residues. CDR1 is LNHNV and CDR2 is YYDKDF in the germline V gene (reference sequence). The whole variable domain, filled in from reference TRBV15 and TRBJ1-1, reads DAMVIQNPRYQVTQFGKPVTLSCSQTLNHNVMYWYQQKSSQAPKLLFHYYDKDFNNEADTPDNFQSRRPNTSFCFLDIRSPGLGDTAMYLCATSRGETNTEAFFGQGTRLTVV.

The V and J genes are TRBV28 and TRBJ2-7; no definite D call. The germline V gene encodes CDR1 MDHEN and CDR2 SYDVKM. This CDR3 is built from 13 residues. V gave up 6 bases and J gave up 0 bases, with 9 bases separating them. The CDR3 region has the DNA TGTGCCAGCAGGCCGGGTCCCTCCTACGAGCAGTACTTC. Protein: CASRPGPSYEQYF.

This CDR3 reads CASSLDHTEAFF. DNA for the CDR3: TGTGCCAGTAGTCTTGACCACACTGAAGCTTTCTTT. V usage is TRBV19 and J usage is TRBJ1-1; no definite D call. The CDR3 totals 12 residues. Trimming left V 5 bases short and J 3 bases short, with 7 bases between. Germline V gene data show CDR1 as LNHDA and CDR2 as SQIVND (reference sequence).

As to this clone: This likely came from a read error, as a far larger clone is one base away. This sample also contains other DNA sequences that code for the same CDR3. The chain combines TRBV12-5 with TRBJ1-2, with unresolved D. Trimming cost V 5 bases and J 7 bases, with 11 bases left between them. This CDR3 contains 12 residues. Germline V gene sequence: CDR1 LGHNT, CDR2 FRNRAP. The CDR3 loop reads CASGLFGFGYTF. CDR3 DNA sequence: TGTGCTAGTGGTCTGTTTGGGTTTGGCTACACCTTC.

V and J are TRBV6-4 and TRBJ1-1; tentative D call: TRBD1 (6 bases). V lost 6 bases and J lost 1, with 9 bases in between. This CDR3 spans 13 amino acids. Germline V lookup: CDR1 MRHNA, CDR2 SNTAGT. The CDR3 DNA follows: TGTGCCAGCAGCCCAGGGGCGAACACTGAAGCTTTCTTT. Translated, it gives CASSPGANTEAFF.

The CDR3 here is CASSSPGAGSYNEQFF. The CDR3, as DNA: TGTGCCAGCAGTTCTCCAGGAGCGGGCTCCTACAATGAGCAGTTCTTC. The V and J genes are TRBV27 and TRBJ2-1, with a possible D match to TRBD2 (6 bases). CDR1 is MNHEY and CDR2 is SMNVEV in the germline V gene (reference sequence). The CDR3 has 16 amino acids. Deletions cut 4 bases from V and 0 bases from J, with 13 bases between.

The chain combines TRBV6-4 with TRBJ2-2; 8 bases align to TRBD2. After removal of 8 bases from V and 4 bases from J, the junction contained 3 bases not matched to a gene. There are 13 residues in the CDR3. Germline V lookup: CDR1 MRHNA, CDR2 SNTAGT. CDR3 in DNA: TGTGCCAGCGGACTAGCAGGCACCGGGGAGCTGTTTTTT. Translation gives CASGLAGTGELFF.

The chain uses TRBV7-9 and TRBJ2-7; D is perhaps TRBD2 (5 bases). Trimming removed 3 bases at V and 4 bases at J, with 13 bases between. There are 14 residues in the CDR3. Germline CDR1 and CDR2: SEHNR and FQNEAQ (reference sequence). The CDR3 sequence is CASSLLTPGYEQYF. DNA for the CDR3: TGTGCCAGCAGCTTGTTGACCCCGGGATACGAGCAGTACTTC.

The rearrangement links TRBV7-9 to TRBJ2-2; a possible D gene is TRBD2 (6 bases). The CDR3 has 15 residues. Germline-derived CDR1 and CDR2 are SEHNR and FQNEAQ (reference sequence). Trimming removed 5 bases at V and 6 bases at J, with 16 bases between. The CDR3 is CASSDGRPPAGELFF. DNA for the CDR3: TGTGCCAGCAGCGACGGGAGACCCCCGGCCGGGGAGCTGTTTTTT.

V is TRBV9 and J is TRBJ2-3; weak D call: TRBD2 (6 bases). Deletions cut 7 bases from V and 0 bases from J, with 15 bases between. The germline V gene encodes CDR1 SGDLS and CDR2 YYNGEE. The CDR3 extends over 15 amino acids. The CDR3 loop is CASAPGTASTDTQYF. The CDR3 DNA sequence: TGTGCCAGCGCCCCGGGGACTGCTAGCACAGATACGCAGTATTTT.

The chain joins TRBV18 to TRBJ1-5, with D tentatively TRBD1 (5 bases). CDR1 is KGHSH and CDR2 is LQKENI in the germline V gene. Trimming left V 8 bases short and J 7 bases short, with 27 bases between. The CDR3 covers 17 residues. Written as DNA, the CDR3 is TGTGCCAGCACCCTAGGGGTGGAGATTAGCAATCCACAGCCCCAGCATTTT. This codes for CASTLGVEISNPQPQHF.

CDR3 sequence (DNA): TGTGCCAGCTCAGGACAGTCTAACACTGAAGCTTTCTTT. Amino acid sequence: CASSGQSNTEAFF. The chain carries TRBV18 and TRBJ1-1, with D possibly TRBD1 on 6 matching bases. The CDR3 is 13 amino acids. The germline V and J ends were trimmed by 5 bases and 2 bases, with 9 bases remaining between them. Germline-derived CDR1 and CDR2 are KGHSH and LQKENI.

This clone was detected a few times. The chain employs TRBV9 and TRBJ1-1; D is ambiguous. V gave up 4 bases and J gave up 4 bases, with 14 bases separating them. There are 14 residues in the CDR3. Germline values: CDR1 SGDLS, CDR2 YYNGEE. CDR3 sequence: CASSPQDWVTEAFF. CDR3 nucleotide sequence: TGTGCCAGCAGCCCTCAAGATTGGGTCACTGAAGCTTTCTTT.

This clone has just one count. The rearrangement joins TRBV10-3 to TRBJ2-1; TRBD2 agrees at 8 bases. This CDR3 spans 14 amino acids. In germline, CDR1 is ENHRY, CDR2 SYGVKD. The V and J ends lost 11 bases and 5 bases, in that order; junction bases with no gene match: 11. The CDR3 loop reads CAASHGGRNNEQFF. Here the CDR3 DNA reads TGTGCCGCAAGCCACGGCGGGAGGAACAATGAGCAGTTCTTC.

The V and J genes are TRBV10-3 and TRBJ1-1; the match to TRBD1 covers 8 bases. Losses at the gene ends were 6 bases for V and 2 bases for J; bases not matched to a gene: 11. This CDR3 is 16 amino acids long. CDR1 and CDR2 from the germline V gene are ENHRY and SYGVKD. The CDR3 loop reads CAISGEDREGNTEAFF. The CDR3 DNA is TGTGCCATCAGCGGAGAGGACAGGGAGGGAAACACTGAAGCTTTCTTT.

The rearrangement joins TRBV7-9 to TRBJ2-7; D gene ambiguous. V shed 5 bases and J shed 0 bases, with 8 bases lying between them. Germline loops: CDR1 SEHNR, CDR2 FQNEAQ (reference sequence). The CDR3 sequence is 13 residues long. DNA of the CDR3: TGTGCCAGCAGCCCCCGGGCCTCCTACGAGCAGTACTTC. Protein sequence: CASSPRASYEQYF.